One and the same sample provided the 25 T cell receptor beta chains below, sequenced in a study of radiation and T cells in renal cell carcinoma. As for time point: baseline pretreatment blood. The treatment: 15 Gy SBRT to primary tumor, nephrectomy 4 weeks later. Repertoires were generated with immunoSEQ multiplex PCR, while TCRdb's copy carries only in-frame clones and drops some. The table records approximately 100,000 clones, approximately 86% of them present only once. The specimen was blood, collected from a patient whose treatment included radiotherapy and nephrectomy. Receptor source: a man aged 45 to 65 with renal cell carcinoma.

The CDR3 loop reads CASSPAEGMDEQYF. The DNA of the CDR3 is TGCGCCAGCAGCCCCGCGGAGGGAATGGACGAGCAGTACTTC. V usage is TRBV4-3 and J usage is TRBJ2-7; D is possibly TRBD2 (6 bases). V was cut by 4 bases and J by 5 bases, with 15 bases left in between. CDR3 length: 14 residues. Germline lookup yields CDR1 LGHNA and CDR2 YSLEER.

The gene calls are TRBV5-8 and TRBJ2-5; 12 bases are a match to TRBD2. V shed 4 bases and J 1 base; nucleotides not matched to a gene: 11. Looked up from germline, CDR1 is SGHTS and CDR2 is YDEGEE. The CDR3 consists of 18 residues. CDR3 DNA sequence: TGTGCCAGCAGCAATGGACTAGCGGGGTTAACCCTCCAAGAGACCCAGTACTTC. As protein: CASSNGLAGLTLQETQYF.

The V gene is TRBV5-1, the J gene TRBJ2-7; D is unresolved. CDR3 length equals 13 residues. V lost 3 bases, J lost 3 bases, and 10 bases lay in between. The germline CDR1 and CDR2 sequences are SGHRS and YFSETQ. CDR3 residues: CASSSDGHYEQYF. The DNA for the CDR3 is TGCGCCAGCAGCTCGGACGGTCACTACGAGCAGTACTTC.

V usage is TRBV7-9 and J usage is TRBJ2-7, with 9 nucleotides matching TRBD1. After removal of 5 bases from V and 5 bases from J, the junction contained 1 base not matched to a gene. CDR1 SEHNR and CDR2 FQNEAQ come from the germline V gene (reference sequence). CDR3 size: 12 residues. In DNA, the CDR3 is TGTGCCAGCAGCAGGGACAGGGACGAGCAGTACTTC. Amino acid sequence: CASSRDRDEQYF. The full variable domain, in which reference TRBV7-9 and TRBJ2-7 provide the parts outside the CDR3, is DTGVSQNPRHKITKRGQNVTFRCDPISEHNRLYWYRQTLGQGPEFLTYFQNEAQLEKSRLLSDRFSAERPKGSFSTLEIQRTEQGDSAMYLCASSRDRDEQYFGPGTRLTVT.

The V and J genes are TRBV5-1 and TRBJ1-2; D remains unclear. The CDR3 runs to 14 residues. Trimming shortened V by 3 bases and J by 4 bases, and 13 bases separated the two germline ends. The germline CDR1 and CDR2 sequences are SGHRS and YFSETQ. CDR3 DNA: TGCGCCAGCAGCTATGCAGGACCGAGCTATGGCTACACCTTC. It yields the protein CASSYAGPSYGYTF.

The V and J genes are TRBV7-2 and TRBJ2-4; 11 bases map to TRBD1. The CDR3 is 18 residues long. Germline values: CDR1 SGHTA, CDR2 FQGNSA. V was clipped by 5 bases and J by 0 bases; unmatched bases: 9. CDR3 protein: CASSPDRGRFEAKNIQYF. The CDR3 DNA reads TGTGCCAGCAGCCCGGACAGGGGGCGATTTGAAGCCAAAAACATTCAGTACTTC. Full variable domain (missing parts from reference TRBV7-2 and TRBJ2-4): GAGVSQSPSNKVTEKGKDVELRCDPISGHTALYWYRQSLGQGLEFLIYFQGNSAPDKSGLPSDRFSAERTGGSVSTLTIQRTQQEDSAVYLCASSPDRGRFEAKNIQYFGAGTRLSVL.

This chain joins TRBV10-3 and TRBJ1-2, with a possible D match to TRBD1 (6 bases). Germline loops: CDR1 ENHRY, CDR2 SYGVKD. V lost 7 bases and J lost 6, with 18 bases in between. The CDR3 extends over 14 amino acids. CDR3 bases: TGTGCCATCAATCCGGATGGTAGGGGGAATGGCTACACCTTC. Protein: CAINPDGRGNGYTF.

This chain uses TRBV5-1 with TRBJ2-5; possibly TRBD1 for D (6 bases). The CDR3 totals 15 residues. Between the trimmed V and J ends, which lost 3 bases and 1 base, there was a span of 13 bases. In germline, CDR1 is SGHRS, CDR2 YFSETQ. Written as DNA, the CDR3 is TGCGCCAGCAGCTCCGGCAGGGGCCTCCAAGAGACCCAGTACTTC. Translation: CASSSGRGLQETQYF.

CDR3 DNA sequence: TGTGCCAGCAGTTACGCACTAGCGGACACCGGGGAGCTGTTTTTT. It is translated as CASSYALADTGELFF. The chain links TRBV6-5 to TRBJ2-2; TRBD2 agrees at 8 bases. Germline CDR1 and CDR2: MNHEY and SVGAGI. J lost 3 bases, V lost 2 bases, and 2 bases had no gene match. The length of the CDR3 is 15 residues.

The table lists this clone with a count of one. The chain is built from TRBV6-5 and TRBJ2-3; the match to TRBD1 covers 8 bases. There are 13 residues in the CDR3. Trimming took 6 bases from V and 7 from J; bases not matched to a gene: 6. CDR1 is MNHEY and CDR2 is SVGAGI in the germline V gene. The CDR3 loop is CASRTGDVNTQYF. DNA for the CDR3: TGTGCCAGCAGGACAGGGGACGTGAATACGCAGTATTTT.

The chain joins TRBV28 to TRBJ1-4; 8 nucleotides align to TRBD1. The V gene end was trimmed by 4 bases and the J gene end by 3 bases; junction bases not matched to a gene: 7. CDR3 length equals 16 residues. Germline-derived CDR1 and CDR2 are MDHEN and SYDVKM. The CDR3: CASSSTGAGPNEKLFF. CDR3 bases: TGTGCCAGCAGTTCGACAGGGGCTGGGCCTAATGAAAAACTGTTTTTT.

The CDR3 DNA follows: TGTGCCAGCAGCTTCAGCCCCTACGAGCAGTACTTC. Translated: CASSFSPYEQYF. The V call is TRBV11-1, the J call TRBJ2-7; D gene unclear. V lost 3 bases and J lost 2, with 5 bases in between. Germline assignment: CDR1 SGHAT and CDR2 FQDESV (reference sequence). The CDR3 contains 12 residues.

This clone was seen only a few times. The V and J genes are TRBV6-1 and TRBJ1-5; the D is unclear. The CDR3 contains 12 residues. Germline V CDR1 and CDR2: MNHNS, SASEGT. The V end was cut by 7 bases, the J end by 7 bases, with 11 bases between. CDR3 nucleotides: TGTGCCAGCACCACCCCACCGCAGCCCCAGCATTTT. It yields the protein CASTTPPQPQHF.

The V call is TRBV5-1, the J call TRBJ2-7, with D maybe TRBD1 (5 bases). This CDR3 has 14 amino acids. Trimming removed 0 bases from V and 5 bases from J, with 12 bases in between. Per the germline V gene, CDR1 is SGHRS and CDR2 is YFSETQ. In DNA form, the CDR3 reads TGCGCCAGCAGCTTGGCCCAGGGTGTCGACGAGCAGTACTTC. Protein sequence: CASSLAQGVDEQYF.

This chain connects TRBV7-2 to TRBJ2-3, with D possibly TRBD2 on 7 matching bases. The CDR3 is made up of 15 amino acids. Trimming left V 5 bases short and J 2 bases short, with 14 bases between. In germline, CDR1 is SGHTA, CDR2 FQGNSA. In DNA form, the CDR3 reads TGTGCCAGCAGCCGCGGGGGCCCGACCACAGATACGCAGTATTTT. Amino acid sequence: CASSRGGPTTDTQYF. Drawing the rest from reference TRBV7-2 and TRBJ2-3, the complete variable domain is GAGVSQSPSNKVTEKGKDVELRCDPISGHTALYWYRQSLGQGLEFLIYFQGNSAPDKSGLPSDRFSAERTGGSVSTLTIQRTQQEDSAVYLCASSRGGPTTDTQYFGPGTRLTVL.

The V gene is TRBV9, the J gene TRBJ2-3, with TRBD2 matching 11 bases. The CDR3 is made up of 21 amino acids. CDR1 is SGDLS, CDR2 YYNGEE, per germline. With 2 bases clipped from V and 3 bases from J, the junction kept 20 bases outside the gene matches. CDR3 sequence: CASSVSTHRGVAGGPTDTQYF. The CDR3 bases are TGTGCCAGCAGCGTCTCGACACACCGCGGGGTAGCGGGAGGGCCGACAGATACGCAGTATTTT.

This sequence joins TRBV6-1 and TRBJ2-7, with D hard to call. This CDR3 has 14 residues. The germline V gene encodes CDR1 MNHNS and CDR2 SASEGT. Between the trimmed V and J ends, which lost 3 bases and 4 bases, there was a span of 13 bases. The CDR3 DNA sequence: TGTGCCAGCAGTGATCCTTCGGACCGTTACGAGCAGTACTTC. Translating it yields CASSDPSDRYEQYF.

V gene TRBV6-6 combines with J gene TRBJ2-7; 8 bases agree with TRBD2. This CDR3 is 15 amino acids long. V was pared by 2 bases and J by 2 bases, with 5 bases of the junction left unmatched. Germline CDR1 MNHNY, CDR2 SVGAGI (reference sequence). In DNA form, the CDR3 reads TGTGCCAGCAGTTACGCAACGGGGGGGACCTACGAGCAGTACTTC. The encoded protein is CASSYATGGTYEQYF.

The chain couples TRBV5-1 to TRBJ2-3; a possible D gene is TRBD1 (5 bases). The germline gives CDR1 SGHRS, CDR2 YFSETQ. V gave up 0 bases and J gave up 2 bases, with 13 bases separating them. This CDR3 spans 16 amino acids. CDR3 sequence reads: CASSLDRPSDTDTQYF. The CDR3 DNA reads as TGCGCCAGCAGCTTGGACAGGCCTTCAGACACAGATACGCAGTATTTT.

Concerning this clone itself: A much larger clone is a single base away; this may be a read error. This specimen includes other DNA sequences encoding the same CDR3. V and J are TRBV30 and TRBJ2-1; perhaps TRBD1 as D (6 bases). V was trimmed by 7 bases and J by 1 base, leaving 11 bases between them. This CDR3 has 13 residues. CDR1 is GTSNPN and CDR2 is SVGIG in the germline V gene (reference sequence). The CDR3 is CALTGSSYNEQFF. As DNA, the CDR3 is TGTGCCTTAACAGGGAGTTCCTACAATGAGCAGTTCTTC.

In DNA form, the CDR3 reads TGTGCCAGCAGCCAAGACAGGGGGCTTACCTACGAGCAGTACTTC. This gives the protein CASSQDRGLTYEQYF. The V call is TRBV4-2, the J call TRBJ2-7, with 8 bases matching TRBD1. Trimming cost V 0 bases and J 2 bases; bases outside gene matches: 3. CDR3 length equals 15 residues. Germline V gene sequence: CDR1 LGHNA, CDR2 YNFKEQ.

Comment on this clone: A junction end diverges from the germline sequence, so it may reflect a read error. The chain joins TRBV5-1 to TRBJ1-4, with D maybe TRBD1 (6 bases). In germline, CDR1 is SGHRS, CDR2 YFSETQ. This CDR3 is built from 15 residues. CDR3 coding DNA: TGCGCCAGCAGCCCGGAGGGGGGCACTAATGAAAAACTGGTTTTT. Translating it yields CASSPEGGTNEKLVF.

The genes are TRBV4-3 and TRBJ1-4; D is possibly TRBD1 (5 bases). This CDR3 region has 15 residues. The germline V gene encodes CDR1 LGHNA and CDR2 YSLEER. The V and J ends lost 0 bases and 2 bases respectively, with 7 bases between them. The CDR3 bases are TGCGCCAGCAGCCAAGACGGGGGGACTAATGAAAAACTGTTTTTT. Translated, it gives CASSQDGGTNEKLFF.

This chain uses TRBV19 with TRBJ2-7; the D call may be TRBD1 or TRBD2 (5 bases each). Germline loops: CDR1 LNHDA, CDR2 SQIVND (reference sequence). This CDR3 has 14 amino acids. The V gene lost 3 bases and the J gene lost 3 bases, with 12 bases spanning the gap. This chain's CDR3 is CASSISSRDYEQYF. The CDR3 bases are TGTGCCAGTAGTATCTCTAGCAGGGACTACGAGCAGTACTTC. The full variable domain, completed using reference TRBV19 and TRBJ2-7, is DGGITQSPKYLFRKEGQNVTLSCEQNLNHDAMYWYRQDPGQGLRLIYYSQIVNDFQKGDIAEGYSVSREKKESFPLTVTSAQKNPTAFYLCASSISSRDYEQYFGPGTRLTVT.

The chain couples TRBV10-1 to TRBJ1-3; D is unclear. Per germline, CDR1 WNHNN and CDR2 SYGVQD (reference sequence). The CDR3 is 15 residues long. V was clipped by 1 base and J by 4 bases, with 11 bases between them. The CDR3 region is CASSECLGIGNTIYF. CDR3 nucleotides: TGCGCCAGCAGTGAGTGCCTGGGCATCGGAAACACCATATATTTT.